This TCR beta chain was sequenced during a study of T cell clusters in autoimmune cytopenias. Broader study findings: TRB repertoire shifts in secondary cytopenia and chronic lymphocytic leukemia mostly reflected lymphoma, not autoimmunity. Compared with active autoimmune hepatitis patients, healthy donors showed roughly 3-fold more exclusive TRB clusters.

This clonotype ranks as medium-sized in terms of frequency. The target antigen is unknown. TRB rearrangements were amplified by touch-down multiplex PCR with mixed TRB-A/B primers. After re-calling the multiplex PCR reads, TCRdb lists one entry per CDR3 protein, DNA absent. The specimen's table records roughly 2,800 distinct CDR3 sequences. Each sample's input was roughly 250 ng genomic DNA, 38,000 or so genome equivalents. The sequence was obtained from a human donor with an autoimmune cytopenia or autoimmune hepatitis (not recorded which). The sequencing input was peripheral blood.

The CDR3 region is CASSTAGGNTEAFF. The chain combines TRBV7-6 with TRBJ1-1; TCRdb's D call, TRBD1, is unchecked because there is no DNA. Germline V CDR1 and CDR2: SGHVS, FNYEAQ. This CDR3 is built from 14 residues.